A single sample gave rise to the 8 T cell receptor beta chains below, sequenced in a study of metastatic and nonmetastatic thyroid tumors. Thyroid surgery was performed in patients who had received no treatment beforehand. TCRdb redid the clone calls on the PCR reads using MiXCR. The data show about 15,000 clones, roughly 32% seen once. The material sequenced was tumor tissue. The receptors shown here come from a female donor with papillary thyroid cancer or a benign thyroid nodule (not recorded which). Some clones in this sample may be carry-over from other donors' samples.

The chain combines TRBV11-1 with TRBJ2-7; D unresolved. The CDR3 loop spans 11 amino acids. The ends were cut back, 5 bases at V and 6 bases at J, with 8 bases in the middle. Germline CDR1 is SGHAT and CDR2 is FQDESV (reference sequence). The CDR3 protein is CASSDISEQYF. The CDR3 DNA reads as TGTGCCAGCAGCGACATATCCGAGCAGTACTTC.

This clone was detected ten times or more. Given a much more abundant clone one base away, this may be a read error. The chain recombines TRBV7-8 with TRBJ2-7; D is unclear. The CDR3 consists of 15 residues. Germline CDR1 SGHVS, CDR2 FQNEAQ. DNA of the CDR3: TGTGCCGGCAGCTTAACCGGCTCATCGCCTGTCGAGCAGTACTTC. It is translated as CAGSLTGSSPVEQYF. Complete variable domain (other parts from reference TRBV7-8 and TRBJ2-7): GAGVSQSPRYKVAKRGQDVALRCDPISGHVSLFWYQQALGQGPEFLTYFQNEAQLDKSGLPSDRFFAERPEGSVSTLKIQRTQQEDSAVYLCAGSLTGSSPVEQYFGPGTRLTVT.

This clone was counted a few times. The chain joins TRBV6-2 or TRBV6-3 to TRBJ2-1; 10 bases align to TRBD2. Trimming cost V 6 bases and J 8 bases; bases outside gene matches: 10. There are 15 residues in the CDR3. Germline CDR1 reads MNHEY; CDR2 reads SVGEGT. DNA of the CDR3: TGTGCCAGCAGCTATCTAGCGGGAGCTTTCGATGAGCAGTTCTTC. Its translation: CASSYLAGAFDEQFF.

This clone was observed a few times. This chain links TRBV2 with TRBJ1-1, with D unclear. Germline V gene data show CDR1 as SNHLY and CDR2 as FYNNEI. Trimming took 1 base from V and 6 from J, leaving 9 bases between them. CDR3 length: 13 amino acids. Here the CDR3 DNA reads TGTGCCAGCAGTGAAGTAAGGGTCGCTGAAGCTTTCTTT. Protein: CASSEVRVAEAFF.

This clone has at least ten counts. V usage is TRBV30 and J usage is TRBJ1-1, with 8 nucleotides matching TRBD1. The CDR3 is 14 amino acids. After removal of 0 bases from V and 1 base from J, the junction contained 1 base not matched to a gene. Germline V lookup: CDR1 GTSNPN, CDR2 SVGIG (reference sequence). Here the CDR3 reads CAWSVGTGNTEAFF. In nucleotides, the CDR3 is TGTGCCTGGAGTGTAGGGACAGGGAACACTGAAGCTTTCTTT.

Within the sample, this clone is medium-sized (0.01 to 0.1%). The rearrangement uses TRBV11-3 and TRBJ1-1; 11 nucleotides match TRBD1. With V trimmed by 1 base and J by 0 bases, 4 bases remained unmatched. Germline CDR1 reads SGHNT; CDR2 reads YENEEA. This CDR3 contains 17 residues. This CDR3 reads CASSLGTGGGMNTEAFF. CDR3 in DNA: TGTGCCAGCAGCTTAGGGACAGGGGGCGGCATGAACACTGAAGCTTTCTTT.

CDR3 nucleotide sequence: TGCGCCAGCAGCTTCCTAGCGGGTAGTACAGATACGCAGTATTTT. This encodes CASSFLAGSTDTQYF. V gene TRBV5-1 combines with J gene TRBJ2-3; 8 positions match TRBD2. The CDR3 totals 15 residues. The V gene end was trimmed by 2 bases and the J gene end by 3 bases; junction bases not matched to a gene: 5. Germline values: CDR1 SGHRS, CDR2 YFSETQ.

The sample holds many counts of this clone. The chain is built from TRBV9 and TRBJ2-5, with TRBD1 matching over 7 bases. The CDR3 loop spans 15 amino acids. The V segment lost 4 bases and the J segment 5 bases; nucleotides outside the gene matches: 11. Germline V CDR1 and CDR2: SGDLS, YYNGEE. In DNA, the CDR3 is TGTGCCAGCAGCAGATCCACAGGGGCCCGGGAGACCCAGTACTTC. This codes for CASSRSTGARETQYF.